A selection of T cell receptor beta chains follows, all from one sample in a study of OX40 agonist ivuxolimab in advanced cancers. Data came from immunoSEQ multiplex PCR; TCRdb stores just in-frame clones and leaves some out. The sample carries 65,000 to 90,000 clones, 80% to 90% recorded once. The sample in question was CD4+ or CD8+ T cells sorted from blood, obtained in a trial of the OX40 agonist ivuxolimab. These TCRs come from an adult with an advanced solid tumor such as melanoma, head and neck, liver or kidney cancer. Each CDR3 is given without its conserved first and last residue. A D gene is named only where the DNA matches it firmly. Where a row states a size, it is once, few, many or the class of an expanded clone; other rows omit it.

d_gene: NA
abundance: NA
v_gene: TRBV21-1
j_gene: TRBJ1-2
CDR3aa: ASSPGTMNYGYT

d_gene: NA
abundance: NA
v_gene: TRBV5-4
j_gene: TRBJ2-5
CDR3aa: ASSLARDTQETQY

d_gene: NA
abundance: NA
v_gene: TRBV4-1
j_gene: TRBJ2-7
CDR3aa: ASSQEGAYEQY

d_gene: TRBD2
abundance: NA
v_gene: TRBV7-9
j_gene: TRBJ2-7
CDR3aa: ASSSSGGQLYEQY

d_gene: NA
abundance: NA
v_gene: TRBV7-2
j_gene: TRBJ1-4
CDR3aa: ASSLVSVNEKLF

d_gene: NA
abundance: NA
v_gene: TRBV27
j_gene: TRBJ2-7
CDR3aa: ASSLIGGDYEQY

d_gene: NA
abundance: once
v_gene: TRBV9
j_gene: TRBJ2-7
CDR3aa: ASSVDPTYEQY

d_gene: NA
abundance: NA
v_gene: TRBV9
j_gene: TRBJ1-4
CDR3aa: ASSGGEEKLF

d_gene: TRBD1
abundance: NA
v_gene: TRBV6-9
j_gene: TRBJ2-5
CDR3aa: AVTGGTETQY

d_gene: TRBD2
abundance: NA
v_gene: TRBV7-9
j_gene: TRBJ2-1
CDR3aa: ASSAAGGEYNEQF

d_gene: NA
abundance: NA
v_gene: TRBV6-1
j_gene: TRBJ1-5
CDR3aa: ASSEYRDPNQPQH

d_gene: NA
abundance: NA
v_gene: TRBV2
j_gene: TRBJ2-7
CDR3aa: ASIRSGVYEQY

d_gene: TRBD1
abundance: NA
v_gene: TRBV9
j_gene: TRBJ2-7
CDR3aa: ASSVAGTGTYEQY

d_gene: NA
abundance: NA
v_gene: TRBV7-8
j_gene: TRBJ2-7
CDR3aa: ASSFSPRNEQY

d_gene: NA
abundance: NA
v_gene: TRBV7-9
j_gene: TRBJ1-2
CDR3aa: ATHPSQGGYGYT

d_gene: NA
abundance: NA
v_gene: TRBV2
j_gene: TRBJ1-1
CDR3aa: ASRPGTLPEAF

d_gene: TRBD1
abundance: NA
v_gene: TRBV19
j_gene: TRBJ1-2
CDR3aa: ASSDPTGIPYGYT